This T cell receptor beta chain was sequenced for a study of blood T cell repertoires in COVID-19. Germline lookup yields CDR1 SEHNR and CDR2 FQNEAQ (reference sequence). J gave up 3 bases and V 3 bases, and 0 bases lay outside the gene matches. This CDR3 is built from 13 residues. Authors' analysis steps: Nucleated cell number was recorded as an estimate derived from reference gene primer amplification. The table came from immunoSEQ multiplex PCR; TCRdb's copy has only in-frame clones and leaves some out. V, J and clone size derive from that table, while D and trimming were established from the DNA sequence. The sample has 100,000 or so clones; under 75% are singletons. Details on this clone: Other DNA variants within this sample encode the same CDR3.

The chain carries TRBV7-9 and TRBJ1-1, with 8 nucleotides matching TRBD1. The sequence was collected from a man of 80 years or more with acute or convalescent COVID-19. The specimen sequenced was peripheral blood. In nucleotides, the CDR3 is TGTGCCAGCAGCTTGACAGGGGACACTGAAGCTTTCTTT. It specifies CASSLTGDTEAFF.